Following are 29 T cell receptor beta chains from one sample sequenced in a study of T cell repertoires in cytomegalovirus infection. TCRdb re-derived calls from the reads in MiXCR, one entry per CDR3 protein. The sample lists almost 550,000 distinct CDR3 sequences; 16% were seen once. The material sequenced was CD8+ T cells from PBMCs. These receptor sequences come from a human donor in good health (CMV status not recorded). Some clones in this sample may be carry-over from other donors' samples.

This clonotype was picked up one time. Being one base from a much bigger clone, this may be a read error. This is likely a read error, given that the CDR3 carries no conserved phenylalanine or tryptophan at its end. The chain couples TRBV12-3 or TRBV12-4 to TRBJ2-2; 7 bases fit TRBD1. V gave up 4 bases and J gave up 2 bases; unmatched junction bases: 4. CDR3 size: 15 residues. The CDR3 DNA reads TGTGCCAGCAGTTGGGGACAGCTAAACACCGGGGAGCTGTTTTCT. Translation: CASSWGQLNTGELFS.

The chain recombines TRBV5-6 with TRBJ2-1; 8 bases are shared with TRBD2. Germline lookup yields CDR1 SGHDT and CDR2 YYEEEE. Trimming took 2 bases from V and 6 from J; bases not matched to a gene: 4. This CDR3 comprises 14 residues. The CDR3 region is CASSFFLAGNEQFF. CDR3 nucleotide sequence: TGTGCCAGCAGCTTTTTTCTAGCGGGCAATGAGCAGTTCTTC.

This clonotype was seen repeatedly, ten times or more. The chain combines TRBV12-5 with TRBJ1-1; possibly TRBD1 for D (5 bases). The CDR3 is 17 amino acids. V lost 2 bases and J 1 base, leaving 17 bases between the germline ends. Germline CDR1 is LGHNT and CDR2 is FRNRAP. The CDR3 bases are TGTGCTAGTGGTTTGTCACCGGGGGTCGGGGGGAACACTGAAGCTTTCTTT. It translates to CASGLSPGVGGNTEAFF.

V is TRBV9 and J is TRBJ2-7; maybe TRBD2 (5 bases). CDR1 is SGDLS, CDR2 YYNGEE, per germline. The length of the CDR3 is 13 residues. Trimming removed 0 bases at V and 6 bases at J, with 10 bases between. The CDR3 reads CASSVARVGEQYF. The CDR3 region has the DNA TGTGCCAGCAGCGTAGCGAGGGTGGGCGAGCAGTACTTC.

Regarding this clonotype: This sequence may be a read error, since a much larger clone differs from it by one base. J is TRBJ1-2 and V is TRBV7-9, with D unresolved. The CDR3 consists of 15 residues. CDR1 and CDR2 (germline): SEHNR, FQNEAQ (reference sequence). V was cut by 1 base and J by 10 bases, with 19 bases left in between. CDR3 nucleotides: TGTGCCAGCAGCTTAGAGGGTGGAAGTCGAAGTGTCTACACCTTC. Translation: CASSLEGGSRSVYTF. Variable domain in full (rest from reference TRBV7-9 and TRBJ1-2): DTGVSQNPRHKITKRGQNVTFRCDPISEHNRLYWYRQTLGQGPEFLTYFQNEAQLEKSRLLSDRFSAERPKGSFSTLEIQRTEQGDSAMYLCASSLEGGSRSVYTFGSGTRLTVV.

This clonotype has just a few counts. DNA for the CDR3: TGTGCCAGCAGCTTCACGGGGACAGGGGGCGCCATCGGCCCTGAAGCTTTCTTT. This gives the protein CASSFTGTGGAIGPEAFF. This chain joins TRBV11-2 and TRBJ1-1; 12 nucleotides match TRBD1. The V gene's germline CDR1 is SGHAT and CDR2 FQNNGV. With V trimmed by 3 bases and J by 6 bases, 14 bases remained unmatched. The length of the CDR3 is 18 residues.

A few counts support this clonotype. The chain combines TRBV5-6 with TRBJ2-5; 11 bases agree with TRBD2. The length of the CDR3 is 18 residues. J gave up 5 bases and V 4 bases, and 16 bases lay outside the gene matches. Germline lookup yields CDR1 SGHDT and CDR2 YYEEEE. This CDR3 reads CASSNSGLAAPVEETQYF. DNA of the CDR3: TGTGCCAGCAGCAACTCGGGACTAGCGGCCCCCGTGGAGGAGACCCAGTACTTC.

This clonotype turned up a few times. The chain recombines TRBV4-1 with TRBJ1-1; the match to TRBD1 covers 7 bases. The CDR3 is 16 residues long. The germline V gene has CDR1 MGHRA and CDR2 YSYEKL. V dropped 3 bases and J dropped 3; count of bases not matched to a gene: 10. In nucleotides, the CDR3 is TGCGCCAGCAGCCATAACCCTGACCAGGGGGACACTGAAGCTTTCTTT. Protein sequence: CASSHNPDQGDTEAFF.

Points on this clonotype: Germline is not matched at one junction end, which may reflect a read error. The rearrangement links TRBV7-3 to TRBJ2-7; 8 positions agree with TRBD2. CDR1 is SGHTA and CDR2 is FQGTGA in the germline V gene. This CDR3 comprises 13 residues. CDR3 sequence (DNA): TGTGCCAGCAGCTCCTCGGGAGGGTACGAGCAGGACTTC. Residues: CASSSSGGYEQDF.

This clonotype was found a few times. The chain is built from TRBV6-1 and TRBJ2-7; 7 nucleotides line up with TRBD1. In germline, CDR1 is MNHNS, CDR2 SASEGT. The CDR3 spans 12 residues. J gave up 5 bases and V 7 bases, and 5 bases lay outside the gene matches. The CDR3 loop is CASTGTAHEQYF. The CDR3 DNA reads as TGTGCCAGCACTGGGACAGCTCACGAGCAGTACTTC.

Concerning this clonotype: A much larger clone sits a single nucleotide away, making a read error possible. The V gene is TRBV10-3, the J gene TRBJ2-2; tentatively, D is TRBD1 (6 bases). CDR1 ENHRY and CDR2 SYGVKD come from the germline V gene. Trimming removed 0 bases at V and 1 base at J, with 18 bases between. The CDR3 runs 19 residues. The chain's CDR3 is CAISESGWGQGGNTGELFF. CDR3 nucleotides: TGTGCCATCAGTGAGTCGGGCTGGGGACAAGGGGGGAACACCGGGGAGCTGTTTTTT.

The rearrangement uses TRBV5-5 and TRBJ1-2, with TRBD1 matching 8 bases. After removal of 3 bases from V and 2 bases from J, the junction contained 12 bases not matched to a gene. The V gene's germline CDR1 is SGHKS and CDR2 YYEKEE (reference sequence). CDR3 length: 17 residues. Written as DNA, the CDR3 is TGTGCCAGCAGCTCCCCCGGACAGGGACGAGGGAACTATGGCTACACCTTC. Residues: CASSSPGQGRGNYGYTF. Looking up the rest from reference TRBV5-5 and TRBJ1-2 gives the full variable domain: DAGVTQSPTHLIKTRGQQVTLRCSPISGHKSVSWYQQVLGQGPQFIFQYYEKEERGRGNFPDRFSARQFPNYSSELNVNALLLGDSALYLCASSSPGQGRGNYGYTFGSGTRLTVV.

This clonotype was observed at least ten times. The chain has TRBV7-7 and TRBJ2-3; D not certain. Germline V gene data show CDR1 as SSHAT and CDR2 as FNYEAQ (reference sequence). The ends were cut back, 6 bases at V and 2 bases at J, with 9 bases in the middle. This CDR3 is 13 amino acids long. This chain's CDR3 is CASSPQYTDTQYF. For the CDR3, the DNA is TGTGCCAGCAGTCCTCAATACACAGATACGCAGTATTTT.

J is TRBJ2-1 and V is TRBV12-3 or TRBV12-4; D possibly corresponds to TRBD1 (5 bases). Trimming pared 6 bases from V and 14 bases from J, leaving 20 bases between. This CDR3 is built from 13 residues. CDR3 sequence reads: CASSLSPQGSKFF. CDR3 nucleotide sequence: TGTGCCAGCAGCCTTTCCCCCCAGGGAAGCAAGTTCTTC.

Notes on this clonotype: Without the conserved terminal phenylalanine or tryptophan, this CDR3 likely stems from a read error. No DNA is shown, since the ends of the CDR3 on it are uncertain; the CDR3 is the one TCRdb lists. The rearrangement joins TRBV7-1 to TRBJ1-2; the table's D call, TRBD1, was not checked against the DNA. TRBV7-1 is known as an ORF, though its function is uncertain. The CDR3 adds up to 15 amino acids, both ends counted. The CDR3 is CASSQGHGPNYGYTL.

The chain combines TRBV6-4 with TRBJ1-1, with no clear D. Germline-derived CDR1 and CDR2 are MRHNA and SNTAGT. The CDR3 is 17 amino acids. Deletions cut 0 bases from V and 5 bases from J, with 19 bases between. This chain's CDR3 is CASSDSIRRGERTEAFF. The CDR3 DNA is TGTGCCAGCAGTGACTCGATCCGCCGGGGAGAAAGGACTGAAGCTTTCTTT.

This clonotype was observed a handful of times. This chain connects TRBV5-1 to TRBJ1-6; D ambiguous. The V gene lost 1 base and the J gene lost 9 bases, with 11 bases spanning the gap. The CDR3 consists of 14 residues. Germline values: CDR1 SGHRS, CDR2 YFSETQ. CDR3 loop: CASSLTGSGSPLHF. The CDR3 DNA sequence: TGCGCCAGCAGCTTGACCGGGTCAGGTTCACCCCTCCACTTT.

To note about this clonotype: A much larger clone differs by one base, so this may be a read error. The CDR3 DNA reads TGCGCCAGAAGCCAAGTTGTCCGTCGTGGGTCTCAAGAGACCCAGTACTTC. Residues: CARSQVVRRGSQETQYF. The chain couples TRBV4-1 to TRBJ2-5; D not certain. From germline, CDR1 is MGHRA and CDR2 YSYEKL. The CDR3 has 17 residues.

The gene calls are TRBV7-9 and TRBJ2-6; 7 bases are a match to TRBD1. CDR3 length: 15 amino acids. Per the germline V gene, CDR1 is SEHNR and CDR2 is FQNEAQ (reference sequence). The V and J ends lost 5 bases and 14 bases, in that order; junction bases with no gene match: 15. The CDR3 region is CASSAPGTEYQILTF. The CDR3, as DNA: TGTGCCAGCAGCGCCCCCGGGACAGAGTACCAAATCCTGACTTTC.

There are a few counts of this clonotype. The chain couples TRBV6-5 to TRBJ1-2, with D unclear. Germline values: CDR1 MNHEY, CDR2 SVGAGI. V lost 10 bases and J 4 bases, leaving 19 bases between the germline ends. The CDR3 contains 14 residues. In DNA, the CDR3 is TGTGCCACCTCTGGGAGGGCGCGTATCTATGGCTACACCTTC. It encodes CATSGRARIYGYTF.

CDR3 amino acids: CASSRDRVEANYGYTF. CDR3 sequence (DNA): TGTGCCAGCAGTCGGGACAGGGTGGAAGCTAACTATGGCTACACCTTC. The chain joins TRBV28 to TRBJ1-2; 9 nucleotides agree with TRBD1. The CDR3 contains 16 residues. CDR1 is MDHEN and CDR2 is SYDVKM in the germline V gene. J gave up 0 bases and V 5 bases, and 7 bases lay outside the gene matches.

This clonotype was seen many times. The chain joins TRBV7-6 to TRBJ2-7, with unresolved D. V was cut by 5 bases and J by 6 bases, with 11 bases left in between. This CDR3 comprises 12 residues. Looked up from germline, CDR1 is SGHVS and CDR2 is FNYEAQ. The CDR3 region has the DNA TGTGCCAGCAGCCCGACGTCTACCGAGCAGTACTTC. As protein: CASSPTSTEQYF.

The chain has TRBV3-1 and TRBJ2-6, with 10 nucleotides matching TRBD2. V was pared by 2 bases and J by 2 bases, with 15 bases of the junction left unmatched. The CDR3 contains 21 residues. Germline V lookup: CDR1 LGHDT, CDR2 YNNKEL (reference sequence). This CDR3 is CASSQQWGTSGKRAGANVLTF. In nucleotides, the CDR3 is TGTGCCAGCAGCCAACAATGGGGAACTAGCGGGAAGAGGGCTGGGGCCAACGTCCTGACTTTC. Full variable domain (remainder filled in from reference TRBV3-1 and TRBJ2-6): DTAVSQTPKYLVTQMGNDKSIKCEQNLGHDTMYWYKQDSKKFLKIMFSYNNKELIINETVPNRFSPKSPDKAHLNLHINSLELGDSAVYFCASSQQWGTSGKRAGANVLTFGAGSRLTVL.

The rearrangement links TRBV6-4 to TRBJ2-3, with unresolved D. V was cut by 2 bases and J by 2 bases, with 8 bases left in between. The germline V gene encodes CDR1 MRHNA and CDR2 SNTAGT. CDR3 size: 14 residues. The CDR3 DNA follows: TGTGCCAGCAGTGACAGGCTTAACACAGATACGCAGTATTTT. Protein sequence: CASSDRLNTDTQYF.

This clonotype was counted many times. The rearrangement uses TRBV10-3 and TRBJ2-5; TRBD2 matches at 11 bases. V shed 2 bases and J 5 bases; nucleotides not matched to a gene: 13. The germline CDR1 and CDR2 sequences are ENHRY and SYGVKD. The CDR3 has 18 residues. For the CDR3, the DNA is TGTGCCATCAGTGAGCATATCCGACTAGCGGGAAGTGAGGAGACCCAGTACTTC. This sequence encodes CAISEHIRLAGSEETQYF.

The chain is built from TRBV3-1 and TRBJ2-7; D possibly uses TRBD1 or TRBD2 (5 bases each). V lost 3 bases to trimming and J lost 2 bases, with 14 bases between them. Per the germline V gene, CDR1 is LGHDT and CDR2 is YNNKEL (reference sequence). The CDR3 runs 15 residues. The CDR3 sequence is CASSHKGTSPYEQYF. The CDR3, as DNA: TGTGCCAGCAGCCACAAAGGGACCTCCCCCTACGAGCAGTACTTC.

The table lists this clonotype with many counts. The V call is TRBV7-2, the J call TRBJ1-2; TRBD1 is a possible D gene (6 bases). Between the trimmed V and J ends, which lost 5 bases and 5 bases, there was a span of 21 bases. The CDR3 runs to 16 residues. The germline V gene encodes CDR1 SGHTA and CDR2 FQGNSA. The CDR3 is CASSPTNRAPGYGYTF. The CDR3 DNA follows: TGTGCCAGCAGCCCTACGAACAGGGCACCCGGATATGGCTACACCTTC.

This clonotype was counted at least ten times. The rearrangement uses TRBV7-9 and TRBJ2-7, with D maybe TRBD1 (5 bases). CDR1 is SEHNR, CDR2 FQNEAQ, per germline (reference sequence). Trimming took off 5 bases at V and 1 base at J, with 9 bases between the two ends. The CDR3 runs to 13 residues. CDR3 residues: CASSPRASYEQYF. Written as DNA, the CDR3 is TGTGCCAGCAGCCCCAGGGCTTCCTACGAGCAGTACTTC.

There are many counts of this clonotype. The chain joins TRBV7-9 to TRBJ2-1; D ambiguous. The CDR3 sequence is 14 residues long. The ends were cut back, 1 base at V and 4 bases at J, with 8 bases in the middle. Germline lookup yields CDR1 SEHNR and CDR2 FQNEAQ (reference sequence). The CDR3 reads CASSLEAAYNEQFF. The CDR3 DNA is TGTGCCAGCAGCTTAGAGGCGGCTTACAATGAGCAGTTCTTC.